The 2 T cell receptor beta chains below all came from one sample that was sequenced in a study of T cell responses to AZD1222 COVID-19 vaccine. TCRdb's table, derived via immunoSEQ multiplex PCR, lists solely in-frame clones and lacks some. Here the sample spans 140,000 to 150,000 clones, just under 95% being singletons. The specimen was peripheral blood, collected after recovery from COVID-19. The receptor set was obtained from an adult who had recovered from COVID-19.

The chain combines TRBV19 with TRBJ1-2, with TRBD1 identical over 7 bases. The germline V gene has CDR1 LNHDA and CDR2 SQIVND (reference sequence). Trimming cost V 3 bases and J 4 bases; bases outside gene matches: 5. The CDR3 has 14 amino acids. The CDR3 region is CASSIPGGRYGYTF. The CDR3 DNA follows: TGTGCCAGTAGTATTCCAGGGGGACGCTATGGCTACACCTTC.

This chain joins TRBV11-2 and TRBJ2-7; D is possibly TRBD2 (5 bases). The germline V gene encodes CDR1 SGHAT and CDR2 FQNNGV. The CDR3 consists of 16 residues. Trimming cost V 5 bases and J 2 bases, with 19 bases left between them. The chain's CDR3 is CASSPRAGPGTYEQYF. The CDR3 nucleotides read TGTGCCAGCAGCCCACGAGCAGGACCGGGAACCTACGAGCAGTACTTC.